These T cell receptor beta chains were read from a single sample in a study of long-term antiretroviral therapy in people with HIV. The method was immunoSEQ multiplex PCR; TCRdb's version includes in-frame clones alone and lacks a portion of them. This sample has about 35,000 clones, with under 85% found just once. The sequencing here drew on unsorted PBMCs, taken 3 years after starting antiretroviral therapy. All receptors derive from a man aged 50-59 years with HIV. The CDR3 runs from the conserved cysteine through the conserved F or W. D genes are given only for firm matches. Clone sizes are given selectively: once, few, many, or a class where the clone is expanded.

size	D	V	J	DNA	CDR3
.	TRBD1	TRBV28	TRBJ1-5	TGTGCCAGCAGTTCGAAACAGGGGTGGAATCAGCCCCAGCATTTT	CASSSKQGWNQPQHF
.	.	TRBV14	TRBJ1-1	TGTGCCAGCACGCGGGGCCTGAACACTGAAGCTTTCTTT	CASTRGLNTEAFF
.	.	TRBV5-1	TRBJ2-5	TGCGCCAGCAGCACCGGGCCCCGGGGGCTAGAGACCCAGTACTTC	CASSTGPRGLETQYF
.	.	TRBV18	TRBJ1-3	TGTGCCAGCTCACCAATTACAGAATCTGGAAACACCATATATTTT	CASSPITESGNTIYF
.	.	TRBV6-1	TRBJ1-3	TGTGCCAGCAGGGCCTCTGGAAACACCATATATTTT	CASRASGNTIYF
.	.	TRBV6-5	TRBJ2-2	TGTGCCAGCAGTTACTCTATCGGGGAGCTGTTTTTT	CASSYSIGELFF
.	.	TRBV2	TRBJ2-3	TGTGCCAGCAGCGAGTGGGGGGCTGAAGATACGCAGTATTTT	CASSEWGAEDTQYF
few	.	TRBV6-5	TRBJ1-5	TGTGCCAGCAGTTACCTGGCCAACAATCAGCCCCAGCATTTT	CASSYLANNQPQHF
.	TRBD1	TRBV18	TRBJ1-2	TGTGCCAGCTCACCAAACAGGGGCCATGCCTATGGCTACACCTTC	CASSPNRGHAYGYTF
.	TRBD2	TRBV7-2	TRBJ2-5	TGTGCCAGCAGCTTAGTAGGGACTAGCGGGGCCCCTAGAGGGACCCAGTACTTC	CASSLVGTSGAPRGTQYF
.	.	TRBV7-2	TRBJ2-7	TGTGCCAGCAGCACTTACCAAGTGGGACGGAACTACGAGCAGTACTTC	CASSTYQVGRNYEQYF
.	.	TRBV29-1	TRBJ2-1	TGCAGCGTTGTCTTGGCTTCTAGCTCCTACAATGAGCAGTTCTTC	CSVVLASSSYNEQFF
.	.	TRBV27	TRBJ1-6	TGTGCCAGCAGTACAGGGACTAGAAGGTCACCCCTCCACTTT	CASSTGTRRSPLHF
.	.	TRBV29-1	TRBJ1-1	TGCAGCGTTGAAAGGAGGGACACTGAAGCTTTCTTT	CSVERRDTEAFF
once	.	TRBV19	TRBJ1-1	TGTGCCAGTAGTATATACGGCACCAAGCCAGTAGCTTTCTTT	CASSIYGTKPVAFF
.	.	TRBV28	TRBJ2-5	TGTGCCAGCAGTTTACAGCGCAGCCAGGAAGGAAGCCAGTACTTC	CASSLQRSQEGSQYF
.	.	TRBV6-1	TRBJ2-7	TGTGCCAGCAGTGATAGGTTTTACGAGCAGTACTTC	CASSDRFYEQYF
.	.	TRBV5-4	TRBJ1-1	TGTGCCAGCAGCCCACAGATCCTCTTCACTGAAGCTTTCTTT	CASSPQILFTEAFF
few	.	TRBV7-9	TRBJ1-2	TGTGCCAGCAGCTTTGGACGGCCTAACTATGGCTACACCTTC	CASSFGRPNYGYTF
.	TRBD1	TRBV6-5	TRBJ2-7	TGTGCCAGCAGTCTACGGCAGACAGGGGGCGGGGAGCAGTACTTC	CASSLRQTGGGEQYF
.	.	TRBV11-3	TRBJ2-7	TGTGCCAGCAGCTTAGGAAGCAGCTCCTACGAGCAGTACTTC	CASSLGSSSYEQYF
.	TRBD1	TRBV7-2	TRBJ1-6	TGTGCCAGCAGCTTAGCAAGACAGGGGGCCTACTATAATTCACCCCTCCACTTT	CASSLARQGAYYNSPLHF
.	TRBD1	TRBV6-4	TRBJ2-7	TGTGCCAGCAGTGAACGACAGGGGAACAGGGCCTACGAGCAGTACTTC	CASSERQGNRAYEQYF
.	.	TRBV5-5	TRBJ2-7	TGTGCCAGCAGCTTGCACGGGTACGAGCAGTACTTC	CASSLHGYEQYF
once	.	TRBV9	TRBJ2-3	TGTGCCAGCAGCGTAGGCGTGGGGGCCGGCACAGATACGCAGTATTTT	CASSVGVGAGTDTQYF
few	.	TRBV7-9	TRBJ1-2	TGTGCCAGCAGCTTAGCGACCGTAGCTAACTATGGCTACACCTTC	CASSLATVANYGYTF
.	.	TRBV29-1	TRBJ2-3	TGCAGCTCCAAGGGGGGGGCGGGCACAGATACGCAGTATTTT	CSSKGGAGTDTQYF
few	TRBD1	TRBV6-5	TRBJ1-2	TGTGCCAGCAGCTGGCAGGGGGGAGGCTACACCTTC	CASSWQGGGYTF
.	TRBD1	TRBV11-1	TRBJ2-5	TGTGCCAGCAGCAAACGACAGGGTCGAGAGACCCAGTACTTC	CASSKRQGRETQYF
.	.	TRBV29-1	TRBJ2-1	TGCAGCGTTGTGGACGAAGGGGTCCCCTACAATGAGCAGTTCTTC	CSVVDEGVPYNEQFF
.	.	TRBV6-6	TRBJ1-5	TGTGCCAGCAGTTACAGCGGGAGCAATCAGCCCCAGCATTTT	CASSYSGSNQPQHF
once	TRBD2	TRBV11-2	TRBJ2-5	TGTGCCAGCAGCTTACTAGCGGGGGGGCGAGAGGAGACCCAGTACTTC	CASSLLAGGREETQYF
few	TRBD2	TRBV2	TRBJ2-2	TGTGCCAGCAGAAAGCGGGAGGGCCACGAGGAGCTGTTTTTT	CASRKREGHEELFF
.	.	TRBV23-1	TRBJ2-1	TGCGCCAGCAGTCACCCAAACAGGGGGGGGAATGAGCAGTTCTTC	CASSHPNRGGNEQFF
once	.	TRBV9	TRBJ2-7	TGTGCCAGCAGCGTAGAGGGGAACCCAACCTACGAGCAGTACTTC	CASSVEGNPTYEQYF
.	TRBD1	TRBV7-6	TRBJ2-1	TGTGCCAGCAGCTTAGGGACAGGGGCATCGGATGAGCAGTTCTTC	CASSLGTGASDEQFF
.	.	TRBV9	TRBJ2-2	TGTGCCAGCAGCCCCCGCCGGTCCGGGGAGCTGTTTTTT	CASSPRRSGELFF
.	TRBD1	TRBV7-2	TRBJ2-1	TGTGCCAGCAGCTTATCGCCGGGACAGGGGCCAGGGAATGAGCAGTTCTTC	CASSLSPGQGPGNEQFF
.	.	TRBV27	TRBJ1-1	TGTGCCAGCAGTTTCCTGACAGATGGAACTGAAGCTTTCTTT	CASSFLTDGTEAFF
.	.	TRBV19	TRBJ2-1	TGTGCCAGTAGTCGGAGGGGATACCAGTTCTTC	CASSRRGYQFF
.	.	TRBV30	TRBJ2-7	TGTGCCTGGAGGAACGACAGGGAGGGTTCCTACGAGCAGTACTTC	CAWRNDREGSYEQYF
once	TRBD1	TRBV30	TRBJ2-5	TGTGCCTGGGATACAGGGGGTTTGGGAGAGACCCAGTACTTC	CAWDTGGLGETQYF
few	TRBD1	TRBV28	TRBJ2-7	TGTGCCAGCAGTGACCTTGTAACAGGGGGCCAGAACGAGCAGTACTTC	CASSDLVTGGQNEQYF
.	TRBD2	TRBV5-1	TRBJ2-7	TGCGCCAGCAGCTCCGGGGGAGGGCCTTTCGGCGAGCAGTACTTC	CASSSGGGPFGEQYF
.	.	TRBV7-2	TRBJ1-2	TGTGCCAGCAGCTTAGGGACAAGTTATGGCTACACCTTC	CASSLGTSYGYTF
once	TRBD1	TRBV15	TRBJ2-1	TGTGCCACCAGCGGACGGGACAGGGGCGTATATGAGCAGTTCTTC	CATSGRDRGVYEQFF
.	.	TRBV7-9	TRBJ2-7	TGTGCCAGCAGCTGGGACAACTCCTACGAGCAGTACTTC	CASSWDNSYEQYF
few	.	TRBV4-2	TRBJ1-5	TGTGCCAGCAGCCACCTCCAGGCAACCGACAATAGCAATCAGCCCCAGCATTTT	CASSHLQATDNSNQPQHF
once	.	TRBV10-2	TRBJ2-7	TGCGCCAGCAGCGTGGGCGCAGCCTACGAGCAGTACTTC	CASSVGAAYEQYF
.	.	TRBV4-3	TRBJ2-2	TGCGCCAGCAGCCAAGATCAGAGTCCCGGGGAGCTGTTTTTT	CASSQDQSPGELFF
once	TRBD1	TRBV6-6	TRBJ2-7	TGTGCCAGCAATACAGGGGGCCGGGGCGAGCAGTACTTC	CASNTGGRGEQYF
few	TRBD1	TRBV2	TRBJ1-4	TGTGCCAGCAGTGGGACAGGGGTGGGAGAAAAACTGTTTTTT	CASSGTGVGEKLFF
.	.	TRBV6-1	TRBJ1-3	TGTGCCAGCAGTGAACAGCGGAGGAACACCATATATTTT	CASSEQRRNTIYF
.	.	TRBV5-6	TRBJ1-2	TGTGCCAGCAGCCCCGACGTCGACTATGGCTACACCTTC	CASSPDVDYGYTF